The clone carrying this T cell receptor beta chain has only a few counts. Its antigen is unknown. TCRdb used MiXCR to reprocess the 5' RACE reads, holding one entry per CDR3 protein. Seen here are 150,000 or so distinct CDR3 sequences, around 15% observed once, and the top ten hold roughly 13%. Trimming pared 2 bases from V and 7 bases from J, leaving 18 bases between. This CDR3 region has 14 residues. Germline CDR1 and CDR2: SQVTM and ANQGSEA. This entry comes from a study of T-cell memory formation after mild COVID-19. Study results and caveats: Later expanders leaned toward CD4+, whereas clones contracting from day 15 to 85 were balanced CD4/CD8.

The sequenced material came from PBMCs or a T cell subset sorted from them (not recorded which). The receptor's source is an adult woman who had mild COVID-19 (a few samples of this study predate the infection). Cell type and time point are not known. This chain joins TRBV29-1 and TRBJ2-7; either TRBD1 or TRBD2 may fit D (5 bases each). CDR3 bases: TGCAGCGTTGAATCTGAGGGACGGTCGGAGGAGCAGTACTTC. Protein: CSVESEGRSEEQYF.